The next 2 T cell receptor beta chains were all read from a single sample in a study of identical twins. One entry per CDR3 protein, called by TCRdb with MiXCR from the 5' RACE reads. The sample yields hundreds of thousands of distinct CDR3 sequences, 20% to 25% seen once. The sample also formed part of further work on yellow fever vaccine responses in identical twins.

Sequenced material: CD4+ T cells sorted from blood. These receptors came from a woman aged 18-29 years in good health.

The chain carries TRBV7-2 and TRBJ1-5; 11 nucleotides align to TRBD1. The CDR3 consists of 15 residues. V lost 5 bases, J lost 9 bases, and 9 bases stayed unmatched. CDR1 SGHTA and CDR2 FQGNSA come from the germline V gene. In nucleotides, the CDR3 is TGTGCCAGCAGCAGACGGGACAGGGGGGTTTGGCCCCAGCATTTT. Amino acids: CASSRRDRGVWPQHF.

This clonotype came up a few times. The rearrangement uses TRBV5-1 and TRBJ2-2; D unclear. The germline CDR1 and CDR2 sequences are SGHRS and YFSETQ. V dropped 0 bases and J dropped 3 bases, with 6 bases sitting between them. CDR3 size: 14 residues. In DNA, the CDR3 is TGCGCCAGCAGCTTGGCCAGCTACACCGGGGAGCTGTTTTTT. Translated, it gives CASSLASYTGELFF.